Below, one T cell receptor (beta chain) is given with its context. Its antigen is still unknown. This sample stems from a study of T-cell reconstitution after alpha-beta-depleted transplantation in children. Study-wide points: Newly generated T cells supplied most T-cell counts and diversity one year post-transplant. Surviving recipient T cells and intrathymic progenitors accounted for some patients' high TCRbeta diversity at day 60. There were reportedly several hundred expanded graft clones from which alpha-beta T cells came about two months after transplant.

A library of TCRbeta sequences, prepared with unique molecular identifiers, was generated. A single record per CDR3 protein comes from TCRdb applying MiXCR to the PCR reads. This table holds more than 200,000 distinct CDR3 sequences, about 25% found once. The germline CDR1 and CDR2 sequences are SGDLS and YYNGEE. The CDR3 contains 17 residues. Trimming shortened V by 3 bases and J by 0 bases, and 13 bases separated the two germline ends. The rearrangement links TRBV9 to TRBJ2-6; D is perhaps TRBD2 (6 bases). The TCR comes from a girl aged 2 to 9 with Fanconi anemia, due to receive a stem cell transplant. The sequences come from PBMCs, collected before TCRalphabeta/CD19-depleted stem cell transplant. CDR3 sequence: CASSATSTRSGANVLTF. CDR3 nucleotide sequence: TGTGCCAGCAGCGCCACTAGCACGCGCTCTGGGGCCAACGTCCTGACTTTC.